This T cell receptor (beta chain) stems from a study of vaccination effects on CD4 cells after COVID-19. General study findings and limits: Marked contraction was observed in infection-induced and vaccine-induced clones late after vaccination. Few convalescent patients and no early post-infection timepoints were included in the study.

Germline V gives CDR1 LNHDA, CDR2 SQIVND (reference sequence). This CDR3 has 13 residues. The germline V and J ends were trimmed by 3 bases and 1 base, with 6 bases remaining between them. Before sequencing, viral peptide pools were used by the ViraFEST assay to expand antigen-specific CD4+ T cells. Scientists isolated CD4+ T cells after a roughly nine-day culture period ended. Vaccine recipients had no previous SARS-CoV-2 infection; their nucleocapsid antibodies were negative. Wells each received over 1.5 million PBMC, cultured with 9 to 10 IU/ml IL-2 and roughly 9.8 ug/ml peptides. Both day 3 and day 7 saw half the medium replaced with IL-2 medium. Generated by immunoSEQ multiplex PCR, the TCRdb table keeps only in-frame clones and is missing some. The table lists fewer than 55,000 clones, 75% to 80% of them singletons, with approximately 6% in the top ten. Comment on this clone: Its antigen is still unknown.

Sequencing used CD4+ T cells from PBMCs cultured with HCoV-OC43 spike peptides, obtained before COVID-19 vaccination. Described subset: HCoV-OC43 spike overlapping peptide pool stimulation. This clonotype originated in a human donor who received a COVID-19 vaccine. V and J are TRBV19 and TRBJ1-1; D ambiguous. The CDR3 is CASSIGSNTEAFF. The CDR3 coding sequence is TGTGCCAGTAGTATTGGGTCGAACACTGAAGCTTTCTTT.